The following is a T cell receptor beta chain sequence with its context. This table comes from immunoSEQ multiplex PCR, and its TCRdb copy is limited to in-frame clones, with some not included. Here the sample spans roughly 710,000 clones, 75% to 90% being singletons. These data are taken from a study of shared T cell receptors in the human thymus. Trimming took off 5 bases at V and 6 bases at J, with 16 bases between the two ends. CDR3 length: 15 amino acids. Per the germline V gene, CDR1 is PRHDT and CDR2 is FYEKMQ (reference sequence). The same sample was also studied in work on human thymus T cells. That publication notes: Infants served as donors; they were healthy and Finnish and were having corrective surgery for congenital heart defects. From resections taken during corrective heart surgery, the thymus tissue was obtained. Within thymic and blood repertoires, V and J gene usage appeared to be biased. Unrelated individuals were reported by related research to share highly overlapping thymic repertoires.

This receptor was taken from a girl under two years old with a congenital heart defect. V and J are TRBV13 and TRBJ2-2; D is possibly TRBD2 (7 bases). Sequencing was done on a sample of thymocytes. The CDR3 DNA is TGTGCCAGCAGCGCCAACCGGGGGGCTGCCGGGGAGCTGTTTTTT. Translated, it gives CASSANRGAAGELFF.